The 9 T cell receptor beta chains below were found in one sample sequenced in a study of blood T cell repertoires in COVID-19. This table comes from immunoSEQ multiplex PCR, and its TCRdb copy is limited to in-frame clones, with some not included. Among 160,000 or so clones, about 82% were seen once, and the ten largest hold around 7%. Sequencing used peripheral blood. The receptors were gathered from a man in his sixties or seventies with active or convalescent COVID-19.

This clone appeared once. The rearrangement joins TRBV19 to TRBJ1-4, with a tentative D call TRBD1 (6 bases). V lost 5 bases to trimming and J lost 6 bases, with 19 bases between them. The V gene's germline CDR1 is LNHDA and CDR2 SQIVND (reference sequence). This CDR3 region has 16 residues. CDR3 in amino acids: CASSLDSGDLDEKLFF. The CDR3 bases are TGTGCCAGTAGTTTGGACAGTGGGGATTTAGATGAAAAACTGTTTTTT.

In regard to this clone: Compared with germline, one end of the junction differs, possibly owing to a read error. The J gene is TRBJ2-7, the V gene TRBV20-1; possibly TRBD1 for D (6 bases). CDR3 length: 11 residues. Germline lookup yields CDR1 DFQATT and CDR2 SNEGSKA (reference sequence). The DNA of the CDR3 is TGCAGTGCTCATACAGGGTACGGGCAGTACTTC. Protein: CSAHTGYGQYF.

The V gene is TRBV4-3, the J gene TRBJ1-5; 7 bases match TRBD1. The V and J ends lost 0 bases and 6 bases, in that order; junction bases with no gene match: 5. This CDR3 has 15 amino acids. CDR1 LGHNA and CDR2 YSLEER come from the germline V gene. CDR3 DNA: TGCGCCAGCAGCCAAGAGGAGGGGGCAGGTCAGCCCCAGCATTTT. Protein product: CASSQEEGAGQPQHF.

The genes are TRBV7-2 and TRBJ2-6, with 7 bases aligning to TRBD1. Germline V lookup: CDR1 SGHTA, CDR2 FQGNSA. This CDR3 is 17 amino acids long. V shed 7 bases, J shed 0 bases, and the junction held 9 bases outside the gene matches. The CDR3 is CASNRGQISSGANVLTF. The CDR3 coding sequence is TGTGCCAGCAATAGGGGGCAAATCAGCTCTGGGGCCAACGTCCTGACTTTC.

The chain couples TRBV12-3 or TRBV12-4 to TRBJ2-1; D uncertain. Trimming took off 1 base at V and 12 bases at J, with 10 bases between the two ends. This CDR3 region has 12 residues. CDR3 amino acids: CASSLELSTQFF. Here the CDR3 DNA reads TGTGCCAGCAGTTTAGAGTTGTCTACGCAGTTCTTC.

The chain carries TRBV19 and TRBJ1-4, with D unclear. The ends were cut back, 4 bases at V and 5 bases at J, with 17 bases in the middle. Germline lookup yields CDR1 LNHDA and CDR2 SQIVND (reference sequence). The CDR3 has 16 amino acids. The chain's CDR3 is CASSTSGTVKNEKLFF. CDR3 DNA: TGTGCCAGTAGTACGTCCGGCACAGTAAAAAATGAAAAACTGTTTTTT.

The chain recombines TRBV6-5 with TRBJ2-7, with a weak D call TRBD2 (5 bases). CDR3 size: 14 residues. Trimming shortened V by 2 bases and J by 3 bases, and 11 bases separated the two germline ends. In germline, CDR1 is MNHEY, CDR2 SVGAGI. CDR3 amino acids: CASSYARDVYEQYF. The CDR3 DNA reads TGTGCCAGCAGTTACGCGAGGGATGTCTACGAGCAGTACTTC.

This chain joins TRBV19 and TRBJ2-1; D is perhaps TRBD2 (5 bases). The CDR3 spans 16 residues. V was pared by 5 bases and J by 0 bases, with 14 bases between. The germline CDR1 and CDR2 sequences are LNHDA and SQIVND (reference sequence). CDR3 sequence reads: CASSEGGSSSYNEQFF. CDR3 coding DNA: TGTGCCAGTAGTGAAGGAGGTTCGAGCTCCTACAATGAGCAGTTCTTC.

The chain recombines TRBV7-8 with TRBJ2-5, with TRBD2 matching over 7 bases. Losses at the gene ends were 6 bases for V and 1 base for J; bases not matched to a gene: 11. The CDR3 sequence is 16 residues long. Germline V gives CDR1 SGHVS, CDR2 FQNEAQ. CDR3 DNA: TGTGCCAGCAGGGGCGGGAGCCCCGGGGCCCAAGAGACCCAGTACTTC. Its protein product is CASRGGSPGAQETQYF.